This T cell receptor beta chain stems from a study of naive and memory T cell subsets. In this sample, this clonotype turned up many times. Four PCR rounds used nested alpha and beta constant region primers plus the SP2 primer. MiXCR, applied by TCRdb to the UMI-ligation and nested PCR reads, yields one record per CDR3 protein. The repertoire holds about 14,000 distinct CDR3 sequences, with about 5% as singletons. The CDR3 has 14 amino acids. The V end was cut by 5 bases, the J end by 7 bases, with 17 bases between. The germline CDR1 and CDR2 sequences are SGHTA and FQGNSA. Treatment specified: skin biopsy from PPD injection site in Mantoux-positive individual. A UMI-containing oligonucleotide was joined by 3' ligation to the TCR cDNA template.

The chain is built from TRBV7-2 and TRBJ1-1; weak D call: TRBD1 (5 bases). The clonotype was recovered from an adult in good health. This material consisted of skin, taken from a tuberculin skin test site. CDR3 protein: CASSPLPQGGEAFF. The CDR3 bases are TGTGCCAGCAGCCCTCTCCCCCAGGGCGGTGAAGCTTTCTTT. Full variable domain (outside the CDR3, taken from reference TRBV7-2 and TRBJ1-1): GAGVSQSPSNKVTEKGKDVELRCDPISGHTALYWYRQSLGQGLEFLIYFQGNSAPDKSGLPSDRFSAERTGGSVSTLTIQRTQQEDSAVYLCASSPLPQGGEAFFGQGTRLTVV.